This is a list of T cell receptor beta chains from one sample in a study of blood T cell repertoires in COVID-19. Assay: immunoSEQ multiplex PCR; the TCRdb copy retains only in-frame clones and omits some. The data show about 330,000 clones, 85% seen once. The source material was peripheral blood. All receptors derive from a human donor in a cohort sampled during active COVID-19. The CDR3 runs from the conserved cysteine through the conserved F or W. The D gene is left open where the match is weak. Not all rows give a size; the values are once, few, many and, for expanded clones, a class.

D gene: TRBD1; J gene: TRBJ1-2; V gene: TRBV10-3; clone size: .; CDR3 protein: CAIRLTPRGVTTF; CDR3 DNA: TGTGCCATCAGGCTAACGCCCAGGGGGGTCACCACCTTC
D gene: TRBD1; J gene: TRBJ2-1; V gene: TRBV27; clone size: .; CDR3 protein: CASTDRVGEQFF; CDR3 DNA: TGTGCCAGCACCGACAGGGTCGGGGAGCAGTTCTTC
D gene: .; J gene: TRBJ1-6; V gene: TRBV3-1/TRBV3-2; clone size: once; CDR3 protein: CASSQVWGDSPLHF; CDR3 DNA: TGTGCCAGCAGCCAAGTTTGGGGGGATTCACCCCTCCACTTT
D gene: TRBD2; J gene: TRBJ2-1; V gene: TRBV24-1; clone size: .; CDR3 protein: CATRLAGDNEQFF; CDR3 DNA: TGTGCCACCAGACTAGCGGGGGACAATGAGCAGTTCTTC
D gene: .; J gene: TRBJ2-3; V gene: TRBV7-2; clone size: .; CDR3 protein: CASSLQGGGGTQYF; CDR3 DNA: TGTGCCAGCAGCTTGCAAGGAGGGGGCGGTACGCAGTATTTT
D gene: .; J gene: TRBJ1-1; V gene: TRBV6-5; clone size: .; CDR3 protein: CASMRGGATEAFF; CDR3 DNA: TGTGCCAGCATGCGGGGAGGGGCCACTGAAGCTTTCTTT
D gene: .; J gene: TRBJ1-1; V gene: TRBV9; clone size: .; CDR3 protein: CASSVQRNMNTEAFF; CDR3 DNA: TGTGCCAGCAGCGTACAGCGGAACATGAACACTGAAGCTTTCTTT
D gene: .; J gene: TRBJ2-7; V gene: TRBV11-3; clone size: .; CDR3 protein: CASSFGDTYEQYF; CDR3 DNA: TGTGCCAGCAGCTTTGGGGACACCTACGAGCAGTACTTC
D gene: TRBD1; J gene: TRBJ1-4; V gene: TRBV7-9; clone size: .; CDR3 protein: CASSLLDPGQGWEKLFF; CDR3 DNA: TGTGCCAGCAGCTTACTCGACCCGGGACAGGGCTGGGAAAAACTGTTTTTT
D gene: .; J gene: TRBJ2-7; V gene: TRBV3-1/TRBV3-2; clone size: .; CDR3 protein: CASSQVLGKSSYEQYF; CDR3 DNA: TGTGCCAGCAGCCAAGTTCTAGGCAAAAGCTCCTACGAGCAGTACTTC
D gene: TRBD1; J gene: TRBJ1-6; V gene: TRBV9; clone size: .; CDR3 protein: CASSPSGTGGSPLHF; CDR3 DNA: TGTGCCAGCAGCCCCTCCGGGACAGGGGGATCACCCCTCCACTTT
D gene: TRBD1; J gene: TRBJ1-2; V gene: TRBV6-5; clone size: .; CDR3 protein: CAIRDSLHGYTF; CDR3 DNA: TGTGCCATCCGGGACAGCTTACATGGCTACACCTTC
D gene: .; J gene: TRBJ1-5; V gene: TRBV3-1/TRBV3-2; clone size: .; CDR3 protein: CASSPGQNQPQHF; CDR3 DNA: TGTGCCAGCAGCCCAGGACAGAATCAGCCCCAGCATTTT
D gene: TRBD2; J gene: TRBJ2-1; V gene: TRBV27; clone size: .; CDR3 protein: CASSPERGRFNEQFF; CDR3 DNA: TGTGCCAGCAGCCCTGAGCGGGGCCGGTTCAATGAGCAGTTCTTC
D gene: TRBD2; J gene: TRBJ2-4; V gene: TRBV2; clone size: .; CDR3 protein: CARTGTSGKNIQYF; CDR3 DNA: TGTGCCCGCACCGGGACTAGCGGAAAAAACATTCAGTACTTC
D gene: .; J gene: TRBJ1-2; V gene: TRBV27; clone size: .; CDR3 protein: CASSLSGPYGYTF; CDR3 DNA: TGTGCCAGCAGTTTATCGGGCCCATATGGCTACACCTTC
D gene: TRBD1; J gene: TRBJ1-2; V gene: TRBV19; clone size: .; CDR3 protein: CASRRTGEGDGYTF; CDR3 DNA: TGTGCCAGTAGGAGGACAGGGGAAGGAGATGGCTACACCTTC
D gene: TRBD1; J gene: TRBJ2-7; V gene: TRBV6-5; clone size: few; CDR3 protein: CASSFTGGSYEQYF; CDR3 DNA: TGTGCCAGCAGTTTTACAGGGGGGTCCTACGAGCAGTACTTC
D gene: .; J gene: TRBJ1-3; V gene: TRBV3-1/TRBV3-2; clone size: .; CDR3 protein: CASRQAKTGNTIYF; CDR3 DNA: TGTGCCAGCAGGCAGGCCAAAACTGGAAACACCATATATTTT
D gene: .; J gene: TRBJ1-2; V gene: TRBV5-1; clone size: .; CDR3 protein: CASSLGDSGYGYTF; CDR3 DNA: TGCGCCAGCAGCTTGGGTGACAGTGGCTATGGCTACACCTTC
D gene: .; J gene: TRBJ2-7; V gene: TRBV7-9; clone size: .; CDR3 protein: CASNEHGTYEQYF; CDR3 DNA: TGTGCCAGCAATGAGCACGGTACCTACGAGCAGTACTTC
D gene: TRBD1; J gene: TRBJ2-3; V gene: TRBV24-1; clone size: .; CDR3 protein: CATSDFPGQGGTDTQYF; CDR3 DNA: TGTGCCACCAGTGATTTCCCGGGACAGGGGGGCACAGATACGCAGTATTTT
D gene: .; J gene: TRBJ1-1; V gene: TRBV27; clone size: .; CDR3 protein: CASSLSGGNGAFF; CDR3 DNA: TGTGCCAGCAGTTTATCAGGAGGGAATGGGGCTTTCTTT
D gene: TRBD2; J gene: TRBJ2-3; V gene: TRBV5-1; clone size: .; CDR3 protein: CASSPQAAGGAVTDTQYF; CDR3 DNA: TGCGCCAGCAGTCCCCAGGCGGCGGGGGGAGCTGTAACAGATACGCAGTATTTT
D gene: .; J gene: TRBJ2-7; V gene: TRBV3-1/TRBV3-2; clone size: .; CDR3 protein: CASSQDLRGAEPYEQYF; CDR3 DNA: TGTGCCAGCAGCCAAGATCTTCGGGGGGCAGAGCCCTACGAGCAGTACTTC
D gene: TRBD1; J gene: TRBJ1-5; V gene: TRBV4-1; clone size: .; CDR3 protein: CASSQDRGHQPQHF; CDR3 DNA: TGCGCCAGCAGCCAGGACAGGGGGCATCAGCCCCAGCATTTT
D gene: TRBD1; J gene: TRBJ1-1; V gene: TRBV24-1; clone size: once; CDR3 protein: CATSDTGTGRTEAFF; CDR3 DNA: TGTGCCACCAGTGATACCGGGACAGGGAGGACTGAAGCTTTCTTT
D gene: .; J gene: TRBJ1-1; V gene: TRBV29-1; clone size: .; CDR3 protein: CSVARGVNTEAFF; CDR3 DNA: TGCAGCGTTGCCCGGGGGGTGAACACTGAAGCTTTCTTT
D gene: .; J gene: TRBJ2-7; V gene: TRBV14; clone size: few; CDR3 protein: CASSPYRTYEQYF; CDR3 DNA: TGTGCCAGCAGCCCTTACAGGACCTACGAGCAGTACTTC
D gene: .; J gene: TRBJ1-1; V gene: TRBV27; clone size: .; CDR3 protein: CASKGDTEAFF; CDR3 DNA: TGTGCCAGCAAAGGGGACACTGAAGCTTTCTTT
D gene: .; J gene: TRBJ1-3; V gene: TRBV9; clone size: .; CDR3 protein: CASSVDRGNTIYF; CDR3 DNA: TGTGCCAGCAGCGTAGATAGGGGGAACACCATATATTTT
D gene: .; J gene: TRBJ2-5; V gene: TRBV28; clone size: .; CDR3 protein: CASTTPARGEETQYF; CDR3 DNA: TGTGCCAGCACCACCCCCGCCCGGGGAGAAGAGACCCAGTACTTC
D gene: .; J gene: TRBJ2-7; V gene: TRBV18; clone size: .; CDR3 protein: CASSPTGMSTYEQYF; CDR3 DNA: TGTGCCAGCTCCCCTACAGGGATGAGTACCTACGAGCAGTACTTC
D gene: .; J gene: TRBJ1-2; V gene: TRBV30; clone size: .; CDR3 protein: CAWTEAGRKNYGYTF; CDR3 DNA: TGTGCCTGGACCGAAGCGGGGAGGAAAAACTATGGCTACACCTTC
D gene: TRBD1; J gene: TRBJ2-6; V gene: TRBV25-1; clone size: .; CDR3 protein: CASSDAGGAGANVLTF; CDR3 DNA: TGTGCCAGCAGTGATGCAGGGGGCGCTGGGGCCAACGTCCTGACTTTC
D gene: TRBD1; J gene: TRBJ2-4; V gene: TRBV24-1; clone size: .; CDR3 protein: CATSDPQGGKNIQYF; CDR3 DNA: TGTGCCACCAGTGACCCACAGGGGGGCAAAAACATTCAGTACTTC
D gene: .; J gene: TRBJ1-3; V gene: TRBV9; clone size: .; CDR3 protein: CASSVGGENTIYF; CDR3 DNA: TGTGCCAGCAGCGTAGGGGGGGAGAACACCATATATTTT
D gene: .; J gene: TRBJ2-2; V gene: TRBV6-4; clone size: .; CDR3 protein: CASSDSDTGELFF; CDR3 DNA: TGTGCCAGCAGTGACTCCGACACCGGGGAGCTGTTTTTT
D gene: .; J gene: TRBJ1-5; V gene: TRBV5-6; clone size: .; CDR3 protein: CASSLTGRYSNQPQHF; CDR3 DNA: TGTGCCAGCAGCTTGACAGGCCGTTATAGCAATCAGCCCCAGCATTTT
D gene: .; J gene: TRBJ1-4; V gene: TRBV7-6; clone size: .; CDR3 protein: CASSKDVRTNEKLFF; CDR3 DNA: TGTGCCAGCAGCAAAGACGTCAGGACAAATGAAAAACTGTTTTTT
D gene: .; J gene: TRBJ1-1; V gene: TRBV7-9; clone size: .; CDR3 protein: CASSLHEGTEAFF; CDR3 DNA: TGTGCCAGCAGTCTTCACGAGGGCACTGAAGCTTTCTTT